Below, one T cell receptor (beta chain) is given with its context. Its cognate antigen has yet to be identified. No qualities accompany the bases; no much larger clone lies one base away. RNA was extracted using the RNeasy kit, and about 0.5 to 1 ug of the RNA was reverse transcribed with random hexamers. The immunoSEQ multiplex PCR assay, covering 54 Vbeta and 13 Jbeta segments, was used to amplify TCR beta CDR3 regions. To correct PCR amplification bias, a synthetic template baseline was used for both primer optimization and computational correction. As for the original processing: Reads were assigned to V, D and J genes according to IMGT and analyzed in immunoSEQ Analyzer, with only productive sequences retained. To calculate clonality, Shannon entropy was normalized by log2 of the number of productive unique sequences and then subtracted from one. Public and private clones were assessed among the 100 most prevalent clones of each patient and control. Clones were defined as Susac-specific if absent from the healthy and MS cohorts, from around 1,000 published viral clones and from other ImmuneACCESS disease sequences. The public reads were quality trimmed at Q25 with fastp and then assembled into clones with MiXCR by TCRdb, keeping productive beta chains. Entries that share a CDR3 protein sequence are merged under the most common genes and DNA. The V and J calls follow TCRdb's processing rather than the paper's. The sample yields a few hundred thousand distinct CDR3 sequences; 80% to 95% were counted once. The ten largest clones capture approximately 0.13% of the sample.

The data stem from a study of CD8 T cells in Susac syndrome (dated by TCRdb to about 2019). At the level of the whole study: Repertoire sequencing was used to test whether CD8+ T cell activation and differentiation in Susac syndrome was antigen driven. CD8+ T cell repertoire clonality was compared between over 9 healthy donors, roughly 14 Susac syndrome patients and approximately 16 multiple sclerosis patients.

Inclusive of the bounding cysteine and phenylalanine, the CDR3 is 15 residues long. Only the CDR3 DNA is retained, 45 bases long and in frame from the first base. CDR1 and CDR2 are read off the germline V gene as MNHEY and SVGEGT. At the junction V is shortened by 4 bases and J by 7 bases; bases outside the gene matches: 8. High-throughput TCR beta sequencing profiled peripheral blood CD8+ and CD4+ T cells from healthy donors, Susac syndrome patients and multiple sclerosis patients. Treatment-naive patients with stable or active relapsing-remitting disease fulfilling revised McDonald criteria were used as multiple sclerosis controls. CD8+ TEMRA cells were enriched by FACS, while bulk CD8+ and CD4+ T cells were purified by magnetic negative isolation. Blood was collected in EDTA tubes and processed within 24 hours, with PBMCs isolated through density gradient centrifugation. PBMCs destined for TCR sequencing were cryopreserved in liquid nitrogen and later thawed in a 37 °C water bath. A purity of at least 90% was achieved for sorted or isolated CD4+, CD8+ and CD8+ TEMRA cells.

What the work shows at the level of the full study, not this receptor alone: The study acknowledged that relatively few individuals were included in the TCR sequencing and HLA analysis.

The chain employs TRBV6-2 or TRBV6-3 and TRBJ1-4; 8 bases in the junction line up with TRBD1. Sequencing input: CD8+ T cells from PBMCs. The receptor was isolated from a human donor with multiple sclerosis. The sequenced DNA: TGTGCCAGCAGTTTCCAGGGGGCACGTGGTGAAAAACTGTTTTTT. This translates into CASSFQGARGEKLFF.